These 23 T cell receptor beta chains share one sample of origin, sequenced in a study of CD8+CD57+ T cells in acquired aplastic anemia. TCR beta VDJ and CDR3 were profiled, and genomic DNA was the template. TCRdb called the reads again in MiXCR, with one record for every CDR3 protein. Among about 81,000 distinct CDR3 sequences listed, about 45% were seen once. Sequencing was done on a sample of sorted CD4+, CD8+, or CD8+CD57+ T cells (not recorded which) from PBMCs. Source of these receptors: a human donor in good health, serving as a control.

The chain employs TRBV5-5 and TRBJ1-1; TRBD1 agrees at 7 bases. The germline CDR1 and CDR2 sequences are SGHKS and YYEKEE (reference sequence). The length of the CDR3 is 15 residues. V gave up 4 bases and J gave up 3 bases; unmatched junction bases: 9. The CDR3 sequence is CASSPNRGPYTEAFF. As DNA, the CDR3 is TGTGCCAGCAGCCCAAACAGGGGCCCGTACACTGAAGCTTTCTTT.

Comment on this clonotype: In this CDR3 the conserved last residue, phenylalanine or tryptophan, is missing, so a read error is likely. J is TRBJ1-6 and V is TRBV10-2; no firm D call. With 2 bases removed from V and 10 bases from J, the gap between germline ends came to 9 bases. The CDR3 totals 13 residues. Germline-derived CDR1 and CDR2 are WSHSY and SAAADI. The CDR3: CASSEERTSPLHL. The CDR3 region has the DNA TGCGCCAGCAGTGAGGAACGAACCTCACCCCTCCACCTT.

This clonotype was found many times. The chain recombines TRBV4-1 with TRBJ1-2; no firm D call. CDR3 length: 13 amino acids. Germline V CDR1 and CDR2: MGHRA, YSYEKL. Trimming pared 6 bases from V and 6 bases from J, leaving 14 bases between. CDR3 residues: CASSQTAGDGYTF. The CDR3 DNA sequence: TGCGCCAGCAGTCAAACTGCCGGAGATGGCTACACCTTC.

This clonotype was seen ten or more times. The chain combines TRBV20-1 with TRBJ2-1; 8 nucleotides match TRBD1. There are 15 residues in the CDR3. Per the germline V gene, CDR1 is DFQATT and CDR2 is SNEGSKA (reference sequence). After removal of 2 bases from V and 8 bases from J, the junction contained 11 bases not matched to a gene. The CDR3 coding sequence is TGCAGTGCTAGAACCCTCGGACAGGGAGACCATGAGCAGTTCTTC. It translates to CSARTLGQGDHEQFF.

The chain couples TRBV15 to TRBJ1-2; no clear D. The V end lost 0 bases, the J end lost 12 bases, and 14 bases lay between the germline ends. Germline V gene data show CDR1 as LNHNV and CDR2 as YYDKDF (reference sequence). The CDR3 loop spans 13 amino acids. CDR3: CATSRERNSGNTF. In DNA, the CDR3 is TGTGCCACCAGCAGAGAACGCAACTCTGGAAACACCTTC.

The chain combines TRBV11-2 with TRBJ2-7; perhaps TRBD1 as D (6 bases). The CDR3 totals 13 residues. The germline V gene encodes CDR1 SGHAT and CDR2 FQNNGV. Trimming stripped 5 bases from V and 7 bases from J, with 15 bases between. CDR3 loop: CASSTQQGWEQYF. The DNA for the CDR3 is TGTGCCAGCAGCACTCAACAGGGTTGGGAGCAGTACTTC.

This CDR3 reads CATSIGGYEQYF. CDR3 nucleotide sequence: TGTGCCACCAGCATAGGGGGATACGAGCAGTACTTC. The rearrangement uses TRBV15 and TRBJ2-7; tentative D call: TRBD1 (6 bases). V was clipped by 4 bases and J by 4 bases, with 8 bases between them. Germline V lookup: CDR1 LNHNV, CDR2 YYDKDF (reference sequence). CDR3 length equals 12 residues.

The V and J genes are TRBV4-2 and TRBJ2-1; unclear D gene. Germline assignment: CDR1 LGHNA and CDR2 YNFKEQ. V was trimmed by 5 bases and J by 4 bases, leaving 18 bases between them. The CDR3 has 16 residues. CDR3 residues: CASSTKSSLPYNEQFF. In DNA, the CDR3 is TGTGCCAGCAGCACTAAGAGCAGCCTTCCTTACAATGAGCAGTTCTTC.

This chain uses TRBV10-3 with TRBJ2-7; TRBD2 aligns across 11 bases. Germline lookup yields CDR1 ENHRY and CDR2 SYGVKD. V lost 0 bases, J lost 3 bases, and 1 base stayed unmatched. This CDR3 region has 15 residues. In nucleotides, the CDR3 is TGTGCCATCAGTGAGTCTCTAGCGGGGGGCTACGAGCAGTACTTC. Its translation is CAISESLAGGYEQYF.

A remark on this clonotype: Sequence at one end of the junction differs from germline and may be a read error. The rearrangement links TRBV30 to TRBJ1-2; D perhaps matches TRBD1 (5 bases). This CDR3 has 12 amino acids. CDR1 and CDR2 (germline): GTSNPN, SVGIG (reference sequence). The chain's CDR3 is CAWSPGVNGYAF. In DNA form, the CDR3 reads TGTGCCTGGAGCCCGGGGGTGAATGGCTACGCCTTC.

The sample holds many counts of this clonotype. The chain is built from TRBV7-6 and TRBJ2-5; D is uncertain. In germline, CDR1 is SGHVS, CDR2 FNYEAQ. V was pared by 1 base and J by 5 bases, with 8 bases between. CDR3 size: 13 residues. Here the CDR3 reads CASSLGVGETQYF. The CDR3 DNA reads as TGTGCCAGCAGCTTAGGCGTGGGGGAGACCCAGTACTTC.

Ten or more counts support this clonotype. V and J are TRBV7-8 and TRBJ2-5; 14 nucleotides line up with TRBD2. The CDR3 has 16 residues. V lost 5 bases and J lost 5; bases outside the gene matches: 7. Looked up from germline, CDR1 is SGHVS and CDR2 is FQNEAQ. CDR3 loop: CASSPRTSGRLETQYF. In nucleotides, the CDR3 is TGTGCCAGCAGCCCCCGGACTAGCGGGAGGCTGGAGACCCAGTACTTC.

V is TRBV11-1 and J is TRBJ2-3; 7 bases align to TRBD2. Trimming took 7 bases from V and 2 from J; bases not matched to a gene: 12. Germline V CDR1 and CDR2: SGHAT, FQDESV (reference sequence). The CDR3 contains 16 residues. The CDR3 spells CASIPRRGSNTDTQYF. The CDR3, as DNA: TGTGCCAGCATCCCGAGGCGGGGGTCCAACACAGATACGCAGTATTTT.

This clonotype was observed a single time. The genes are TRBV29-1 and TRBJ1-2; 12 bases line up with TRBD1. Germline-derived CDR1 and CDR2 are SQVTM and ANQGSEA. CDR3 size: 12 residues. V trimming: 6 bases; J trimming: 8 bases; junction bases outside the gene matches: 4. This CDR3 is CSVGTGGEGYTF. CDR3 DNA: TGCAGCGTAGGGACAGGGGGCGAAGGCTACACCTTC. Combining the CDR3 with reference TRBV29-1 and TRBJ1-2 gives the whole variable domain SAVISQKPSRDICQRGTSLTIQCQVDSQVTMMFWYRQQPGQSLTLIATANQGSEATYESGFVIDKFPISRPNLTFSTLTVSNMSPEDSSIYLCSVGTGGEGYTFGSGTRLTVV.

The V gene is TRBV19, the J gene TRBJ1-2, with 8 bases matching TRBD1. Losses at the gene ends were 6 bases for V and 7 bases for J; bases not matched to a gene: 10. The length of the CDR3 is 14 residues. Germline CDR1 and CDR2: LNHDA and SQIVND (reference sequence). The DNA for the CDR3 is TGTGCCAGTAGAACGACAGGGGCACTTGGTGGCTACACCTTC. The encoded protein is CASRTTGALGGYTF.

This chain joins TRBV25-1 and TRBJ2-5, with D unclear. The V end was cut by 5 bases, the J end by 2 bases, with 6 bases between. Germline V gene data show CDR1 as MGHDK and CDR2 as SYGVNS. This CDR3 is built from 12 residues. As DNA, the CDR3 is TGTGCCAGCAGTTGGGGACAAGAGACCCAGTACTTC. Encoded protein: CASSWGQETQYF.

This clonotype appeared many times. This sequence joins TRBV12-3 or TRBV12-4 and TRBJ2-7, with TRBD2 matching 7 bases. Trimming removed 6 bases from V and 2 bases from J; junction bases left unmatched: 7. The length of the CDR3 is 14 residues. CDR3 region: CASSRGSRTYEQYF. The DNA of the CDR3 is TGTGCCAGCAGCCGCGGGAGTAGGACCTACGAGCAGTACTTC.

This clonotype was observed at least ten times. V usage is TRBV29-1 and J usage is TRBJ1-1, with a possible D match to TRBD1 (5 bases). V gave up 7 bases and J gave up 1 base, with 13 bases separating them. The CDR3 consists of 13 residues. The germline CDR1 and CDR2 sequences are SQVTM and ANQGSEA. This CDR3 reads CSAHGGSNTEAFF. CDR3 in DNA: TGCAGCGCCCATGGGGGATCGAACACTGAAGCTTTCTTT.

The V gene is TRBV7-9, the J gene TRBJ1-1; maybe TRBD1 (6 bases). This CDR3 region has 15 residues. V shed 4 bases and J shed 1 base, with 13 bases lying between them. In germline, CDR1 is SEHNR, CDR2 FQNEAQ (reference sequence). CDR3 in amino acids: CASSSPGEGNTEAFF. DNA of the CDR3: TGTGCCAGCAGCTCTCCAGGGGAAGGGAACACTGAAGCTTTCTTT.

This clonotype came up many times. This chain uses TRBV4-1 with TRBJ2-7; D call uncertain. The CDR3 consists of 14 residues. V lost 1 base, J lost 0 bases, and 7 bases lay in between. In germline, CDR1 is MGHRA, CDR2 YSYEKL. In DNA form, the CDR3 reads TGCGCCAGCAGCCAAGTTTTGATCTCCTACGAGCAGTACTTC. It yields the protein CASSQVLISYEQYF.

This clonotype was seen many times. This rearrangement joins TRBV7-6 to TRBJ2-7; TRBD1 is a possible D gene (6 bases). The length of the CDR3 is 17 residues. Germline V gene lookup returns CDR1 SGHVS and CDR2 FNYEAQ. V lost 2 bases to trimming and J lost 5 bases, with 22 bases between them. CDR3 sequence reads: CASSLTGYPIETDEQYF. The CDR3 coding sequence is TGTGCCAGCAGCTTAACAGGGTACCCAATTGAGACCGACGAGCAGTACTTC.

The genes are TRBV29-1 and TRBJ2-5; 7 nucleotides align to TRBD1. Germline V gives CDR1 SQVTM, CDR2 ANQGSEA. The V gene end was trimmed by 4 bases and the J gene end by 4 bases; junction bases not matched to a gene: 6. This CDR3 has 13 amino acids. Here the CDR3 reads CSVAKGAGETQYF. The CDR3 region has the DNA TGCAGCGTTGCAAAGGGGGCGGGAGAGACCCAGTACTTC. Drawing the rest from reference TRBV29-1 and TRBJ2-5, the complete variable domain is SAVISQKPSRDICQRGTSLTIQCQVDSQVTMMFWYRQQPGQSLTLIATANQGSEATYESGFVIDKFPISRPNLTFSTLTVSNMSPEDSSIYLCSVAKGAGETQYFGPGTRLLVL.

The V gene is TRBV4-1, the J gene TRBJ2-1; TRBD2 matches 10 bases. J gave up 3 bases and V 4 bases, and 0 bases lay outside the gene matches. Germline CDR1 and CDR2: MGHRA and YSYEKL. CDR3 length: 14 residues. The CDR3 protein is CASSLAGGYNEQFF. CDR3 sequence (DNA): TGCGCCAGCAGCCTAGCGGGGGGCTACAATGAGCAGTTCTTC.